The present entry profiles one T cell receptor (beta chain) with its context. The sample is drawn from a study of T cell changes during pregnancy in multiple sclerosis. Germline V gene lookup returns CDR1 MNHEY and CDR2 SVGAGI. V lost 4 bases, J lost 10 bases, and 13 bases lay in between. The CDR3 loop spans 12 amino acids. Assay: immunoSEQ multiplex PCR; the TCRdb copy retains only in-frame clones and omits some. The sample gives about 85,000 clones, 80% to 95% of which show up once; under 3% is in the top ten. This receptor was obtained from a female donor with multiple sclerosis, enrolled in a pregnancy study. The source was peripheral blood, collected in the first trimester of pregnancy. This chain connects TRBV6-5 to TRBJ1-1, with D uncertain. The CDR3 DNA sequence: TGTGCCAGCAGTTGGCGGAACGGCCGAGCTTTCTTT. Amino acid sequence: CASSWRNGRAFF.